This T cell receptor (beta chain) derives from a study of vaccination and CD4 T cells after COVID-19. This clonotype was counted between two and nine times. What it recognizes is unknown. Sequenced with the Oncomine TCR Beta short-read assay was DNA taken from cultured CD4+ T cells. Investigators isolated genomic DNA from cultured CD4+ T cells. TCRdb independently ran MiXCR on the PCR reads; one entry per CDR3 protein. The sample gives around 10,000 distinct CDR3 sequences, around 30% of which show up once; 15% to 20% is in the top ten. Regarding treatment: roughly ten-day PBMC culture with coronavirus spike peptide pools or control peptides (ViraFEST assay). Gathering of the CD4+ T cells, from the unexposed donor, took place before the COVID-19 pandemic (2011-2018). The receptor was isolated from a human donor in good health. Sequences were obtained from CD4+ T cells from blood, cultured in vitro.

Here the CDR3 reads CSVGTADQPQHF. The CDR3 nucleotides are TGCAGCGTTGGAACGGCGGACCAGCCCCAGCATTTT. V and J are TRBV29-1 and TRBJ1-5; D call uncertain. The CDR3 runs to 12 residues. V lost 4 bases and J 7 bases, leaving 11 bases between the germline ends. CDR1 is SQVTM, CDR2 ANQGSEA, per germline.